This T cell receptor (beta chain) was observed in a study of T cells after posttransplantation cyclophosphamide. Using immunoSEQ multiplex PCR, the repertoire was profiled, and TCRdb retains in-frame clones only, with some absent. The sample consists of around 9,200 clones, approximately 92% of them appearing once. The sample comprised memory CD4+ T cells sorted from PBMCs. The clonotype was recovered from a woman in her fifties or sixties in good health, CMV-negative, and a related stem cell transplant donor.

The CDR3 coding sequence is TGCGCCAGCAGAACTAGCGGGAGTATAGATACGCAGTATTTT. Translation: CASRTSGSIDTQYF. The J gene is TRBJ2-3, the V gene TRBV5-1, with 11 nucleotides matching TRBD2. Per the germline V gene, CDR1 is SGHRS and CDR2 is YFSETQ. The CDR3 spans 14 residues. The trim removed 5 bases at V and 5 bases at J, leaving 4 bases unmatched.